The sequence of this T cell receptor (beta chain) was determined in a study of tumor and adjacent non-tumor tissue in lung cancer. Study summary: Stage I to III disease affected approximately 11 men and roughly five women aged about 30 to 85.

For this clonotype: Its antigen is as yet unknown.

Trimming cost V 4 bases and J 6 bases, with 22 bases left between them. CDR1 is MNHEY and CDR2 is SVGAGI in the germline V gene. The CDR3 extends over 16 amino acids. The library came from three nested PCR rounds adapted from ARM-PCR protocols. Via MiXCR, TCRdb re-called the multiplex PCR reads, giving one row per CDR3 protein. This table holds roughly 67,000 distinct CDR3 sequences, more than 75% found once. This sample's RNA came from whole unsorted tissue. More than 3 cm separated this lung sample from the edge of the tumor. Between August and November 2014, newly diagnosed, chemotherapy-naive lung cancer patients underwent thoracic surgery in China. Overall study results and limits: Top 100 clones took a larger repertoire share in normal lung. Significantly higher TCR diversity was found in tumor than normal lung.

The chain uses TRBV6-5 and TRBJ2-7, with D maybe TRBD2 (6 bases). This receptor was identified in a man aged 60 to 75 with non-small cell lung cancer. Sequenced: distant non-tumor lung tissue. CDR3 in DNA: TGTGCCAGCAGTTCCCTTAGCAGGAGGGTCGAGGGCGAGCAGTACTTC. Protein sequence: CASSSLSRRVEGEQYF.